The 5 T cell receptor beta chains below come from one sample, sequenced in a study of Graves' ophthalmopathy and Graves' hyperthyroidism. RNA transcripts served as template for amplifying TCR beta CDR3 sequences. HTBI-primed RT-PCR formed the first round, and a multiplex PCR formed the second. TCRdb reprocessed the multiplex PCR reads with MiXCR, giving one entry per CDR3 protein. Of 350,000 to 400,000 distinct CDR3 sequences listed, about 17% are singletons. Specimen: peripheral blood. These receptors originate from a young woman with Graves' ophthalmopathy.

The sample holds a few counts of this clonotype. The chain employs TRBV28 and TRBJ1-6; a possible D gene is TRBD1 (5 bases). CDR3 length: 11 residues. V lost 3 bases to trimming and J lost 11 bases, with 5 bases between them. Germline CDR1 reads MDHEN; CDR2 reads SYDVKM. CDR3 bases: TGTGCCAGCAGTTTGGGGGCACCCCTCCACTTT. Amino acid sequence: CASSLGAPLHF.

This clonotype was observed many times. V is TRBV11-1 and J is TRBJ1-1, with D possibly matching TRBD1 (6 bases). This CDR3 is built from 16 residues. Germline assignment: CDR1 SGHAT and CDR2 FQDESV (reference sequence). V shed 6 bases and J shed 3 bases, with 20 bases lying between them. CDR3: CASRTPEGGGYTEAFF. CDR3 sequence (DNA): TGTGCCAGCAGGACACCCGAGGGGGGGGGATACACTGAAGCTTTCTTT.

In its sample, this clonotype was seen many times. V usage is TRBV20-1 and J usage is TRBJ2-2, with a weak D call TRBD2 (5 bases). Trimming shortened V by 1 base and J by 4 bases, and 10 bases separated the two germline ends. Germline V gene sequence: CDR1 DFQATT, CDR2 SNEGSKA (reference sequence). This CDR3 is built from 14 residues. The CDR3 nucleotides are TGCAGTGCTAGAGGACTCAGCGGCACCGGGGAGCTGTTTTTT. This sequence encodes CSARGLSGTGELFF.

This clonotype was seen ten or more times. J is TRBJ2-7 and V is TRBV4-2; tentatively, D is TRBD1 (5 bases). Trimming removed 0 bases from V and 0 bases from J, with 9 bases in between. CDR1 and CDR2 (germline): LGHNA, YNFKEQ. This CDR3 contains 15 residues. CDR3 coding DNA: TGTGCCAGCAGCCAAGAGGGGCCGAGCTCCTACGAGCAGTACTTC. Translated: CASSQEGPSSYEQYF.

There are many counts of this clonotype. The rearrangement uses TRBV6-5 and TRBJ1-1; 9 bases fit TRBD1. Losses at the gene ends were 2 bases for V and 0 bases for J; bases not matched to a gene: 4. Germline V gene data show CDR1 as MNHEY and CDR2 as SVGAGI. The CDR3 consists of 16 residues. CDR3 residues: CASSYGDRELNTEAFF. DNA of the CDR3: TGTGCCAGCAGTTACGGGGACAGGGAGCTGAACACTGAAGCTTTCTTT.